The rows below give T cell receptor beta chains drawn from one sample of a study of cytomegalovirus exposure and HLA in healthy donors. Repertoires were generated with immunoSEQ multiplex PCR, while TCRdb's copy carries only in-frame clones and drops some. The sample has under 300,000 clones; 75% to 90% are singletons. Source material: PBMCs. Receptor source: a man between 40 and 49 years old in good health and CMV-seropositive. Both conserved end residues are part of each CDR3. The D gene is left open where the match is weak. Rows may omit the clone size; those that give it use once, few, many or a size class.

size	V	D	J	DNA	CDR3
NA	TRBV29-1	NA	TRBJ2-4	TGCAGCGTCCAGGGATCCAAAAACATTCAGTACTTC	CSVQGSKNIQYF
NA	TRBV2	TRBD2	TRBJ2-3	TGTGCCAGCAGTGAAGGCGGGAGTATCACAGATACGCAGTATTTT	CASSEGGSITDTQYF
few	TRBV28	NA	TRBJ2-3	TGTGCCAGCAGAGAGGCGGGAACCACAGATACGCAGTATTTT	CASREAGTTDTQYF
NA	TRBV18	TRBD2	TRBJ2-3	TGTGCCAGCTCACCACCGAGCGGGGTCTCCTCAGATACGCAGTATTTT	CASSPPSGVSSDTQYF
NA	TRBV6-1	NA	TRBJ2-7	TGTGCCAGCACGGTGGAGGAGAGCTACGAGCAGTACTTC	CASTVEESYEQYF
NA	TRBV18	NA	TRBJ2-5	TGTGCCAGCTCACCAACGGGGTCAGGGGCGGAGACCCAGTACTTC	CASSPTGSGAETQYF
many	TRBV5-6	TRBD2	TRBJ2-7	TGTGCCAGCAGCCCCTTGGTAGCGGGAACCTACGAGCAGTACTTC	CASSPLVAGTYEQYF
NA	TRBV7-9	NA	TRBJ1-2	TGTGCCAGCACCCCCCGGGGTCGGAATGGCTACACCTTC	CASTPRGRNGYTF
NA	TRBV9	TRBD2	TRBJ2-1	TGTGCCAGCAGCGTAGAACTAGCGCCCAACAATGAGCAGTTCTTC	CASSVELAPNNEQFF
NA	TRBV19	NA	TRBJ1-2	TGTGCCAGTAGTATAAGGCCAACAGGGATCCTAAACTATGGCTACACCTTC	CASSIRPTGILNYGYTF